This T cell receptor beta chain was captured by sequencing in a study of cytomegalovirus exposure and HLA in healthy donors. Whole-study results and caveats: The likely origin of a cluster of highly shared sequence variants was a sequencing artifact. As was reported, the classifier diagnosed cytomegalovirus status with high specificity and sensitivity. There were some V segments, including TRBV6-2 and TRBV6-3, excluded as indistinguishable. Investigators reported 164 TCR beta chains as tied to cytomegalovirus.

The PCR contained 60 Vbeta and 13 Jbeta primers. Sequenced by immunoSEQ multiplex PCR; TCRdb stores in-frame clones only, minus some. The sample consists of hundreds of thousands of clones, about 70% of them appearing once. Trimming removed 6 bases from V and 0 bases from J, with 10 bases in between. The CDR3 loop spans 14 amino acids. The germline CDR1 and CDR2 sequences are SGHDT and YYEEEE. A note on this clone: Its antigen is not known.

J is TRBJ2-4 and V is TRBV5-6, with D unresolved. The receptor was isolated from a man in his forties in good health and CMV-seropositive. The sequencing sample was made of PBMCs. Written as DNA, the CDR3 is TGTGCCAGCAAACAGCTACTAGCCAAAAACATTCAGTACTTC. It translates to CASKQLLAKNIQYF.